There are a few counts of the clone carrying this T cell receptor (beta chain). The antigen remains unidentified. The data originate from a study of CD8 T cells in ankylosing spondylitis. General study results and limits: Some of these motif variants have turned up before, in reports on reactive arthritis synovial fluid and blood. Enrichment of disease-linked clones was reportedly significant in matched ankylosing spondylitis synovial fluid.

V trimming: 6 bases; J trimming: 7 bases; junction bases outside the gene matches: 5. The germline gives CDR1 MNHNS, CDR2 SASEGT. CDR3 length: 13 residues. MiXCR, applied by TCRdb to the 5' RACE reads, yields one record per CDR3 protein. Here the sample spans 200,000 to 250,000 distinct CDR3 sequences, 32% being singletons. The sequenced material came from blood, either unsorted or a sorted T cell fraction (not recorded which). The source is a male donor with ankylosing spondylitis or in good health (not recorded which). The rearrangement links TRBV6-1 to TRBJ1-1; 10 positions agree with TRBD1. The CDR3 DNA is TGTGCCAGCAGAGTGGACAGGGGGGTTGAAGCTTTCTTT. It translates to CASRVDRGVEAFF.